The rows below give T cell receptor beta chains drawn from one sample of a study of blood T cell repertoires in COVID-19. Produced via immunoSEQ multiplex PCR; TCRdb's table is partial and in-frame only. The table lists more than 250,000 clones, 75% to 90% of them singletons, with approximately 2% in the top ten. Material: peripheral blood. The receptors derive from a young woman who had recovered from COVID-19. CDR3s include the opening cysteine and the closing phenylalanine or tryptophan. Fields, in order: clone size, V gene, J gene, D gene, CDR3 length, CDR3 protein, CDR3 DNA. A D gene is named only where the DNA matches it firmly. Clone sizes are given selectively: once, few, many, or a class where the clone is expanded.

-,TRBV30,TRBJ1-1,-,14,CAWSVTGSNTEAFF,TGTGCCTGGAGTGTAACAGGGAGTAACACTGAAGCTTTCTTT
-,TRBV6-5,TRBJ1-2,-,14,CASSYQGGLYGYTF,TGTGCCAGCAGTTACCAGGGCGGCCTCTATGGCTACACCTTC
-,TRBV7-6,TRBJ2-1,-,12,CASSPGGNEQFF,TGTGCCAGCAGCCCCGGGGGCAATGAGCAGTTCTTC
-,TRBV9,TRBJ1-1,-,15,CASSSSGTLNTEAFF,TGTGCCAGCAGCTCCTCCGGGACACTGAACACTGAAGCTTTCTTT
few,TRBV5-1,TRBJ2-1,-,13,CASSLIADNEQFF,TGCGCCAGCAGCTTGATAGCGGACAATGAGCAGTTCTTC
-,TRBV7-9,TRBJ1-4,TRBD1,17,CASSLGGWTGEREKLFF,TGTGCCAGCAGCTTAGGAGGATGGACAGGGGAGCGTGAAAAACTGTTTTTT
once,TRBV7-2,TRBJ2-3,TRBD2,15,CASSLVAGAPDTQYF,TGTGCCAGCAGCTTAGTAGCGGGAGCCCCAGATACGCAGTATTTT
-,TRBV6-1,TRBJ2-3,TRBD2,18,CASSEALLAGGATDTQYF,TGTGCCAGCAGTGAAGCGCTTCTCGCGGGGGGGGCCACAGATACGCAGTATTTT
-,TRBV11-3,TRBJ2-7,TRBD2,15,CASSPTGLAGAEQYF,TGTGCCAGCAGCCCGACCGGACTAGCGGGTGCCGAGCAGTACTTC
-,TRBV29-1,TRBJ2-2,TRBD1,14,CSADRGLNTGELFF,TGCAGCGCGGACAGGGGGCTGAACACCGGGGAGCTGTTTTTT
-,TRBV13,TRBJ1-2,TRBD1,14,CASTAGTGGYGYTF,TGTGCCAGCACCGCCGGGACAGGGGGCTATGGCTACACCTTC
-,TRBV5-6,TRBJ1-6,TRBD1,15,CASSPPGQKNSPLHF,TGTGCCAGCAGCCCCCCGGGACAGAAGAATTCACCCCTCCACTTT
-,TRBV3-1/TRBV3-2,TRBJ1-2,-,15,CASSQNFGAVDGYTF,TGTGCCAGCAGCCAGAACTTTGGGGCAGTCGATGGCTACACCTTC
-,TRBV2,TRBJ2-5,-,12,CASGAVKETQYF,TGTGCCAGCGGGGCAGTTAAAGAGACCCAGTACTTC
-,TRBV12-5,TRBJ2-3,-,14,CASGLILATDTQYF,TGTGCTAGTGGTTTGATACTAGCTACAGATACGCAGTATTTT
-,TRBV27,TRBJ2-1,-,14,CATIQLVPFHEQFF,TGTGCCACCATTCAACTAGTCCCTTTTCATGAGCAGTTCTTC
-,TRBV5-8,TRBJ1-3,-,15,CASSLFRRSGNTIYF,TGTGCCAGCAGCTTGTTCCGTCGCTCTGGAAACACCATATATTTT
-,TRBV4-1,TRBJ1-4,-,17,CASSQLSLVATNEKLFF,TGCGCCAGCAGCCAGTTGAGCCTCGTCGCAACTAATGAAAAACTGTTTTTT
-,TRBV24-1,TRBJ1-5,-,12,CATSQGNQPQHF,TGTGCCACCAGCCAGGGCAATCAGCCCCAGCATTTT
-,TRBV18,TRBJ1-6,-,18,CASSPEIQGKGSNSPLHF,TGTGCCAGCTCACCAGAAATACAGGGAAAAGGGAGCAATTCACCCCTCCACTTT
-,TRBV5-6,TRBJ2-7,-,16,CASSLSGTPTTREQYF,TGTGCCAGCAGCTTGTCGGGGACTCCGACGACGCGGGAGCAGTACTTC
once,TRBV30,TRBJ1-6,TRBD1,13,CAWSKGAAFGLHF,TGTGCCTGGTCCAAGGGGGCTGCCTTTGGCCTCCACTTT
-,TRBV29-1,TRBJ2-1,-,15,CSVGRWGASYNEQFF,TGCAGCGTCGGCCGGTGGGGCGCTTCCTACAATGAGCAGTTCTTC
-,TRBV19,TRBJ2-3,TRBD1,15,CASSSRDRAEDTQYF,TGTGCCAGTAGCTCCCGGGACAGGGCCGAAGATACGCAGTATTTT
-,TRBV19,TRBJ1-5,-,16,CASSIIRGKIYQPQHF,TGTGCCAGTAGTATAATCCGGGGGAAGATATATCAGCCCCAGCATTTT
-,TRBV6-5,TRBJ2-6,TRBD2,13,CATGGSGANVLTF,TGTGCCACCGGGGGGTCCGGGGCCAACGTCCTGACTTTC
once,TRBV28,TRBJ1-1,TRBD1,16,CASTPLGQGMNTEAFF,TGTGCCAGCACCCCCCTCGGACAGGGCATGAACACTGAAGCTTTCTTT
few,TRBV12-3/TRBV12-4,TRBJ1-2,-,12,CASSLKGHGYTF,TGTGCCAGCAGTTTAAAGGGGCACGGCTACACCTTC
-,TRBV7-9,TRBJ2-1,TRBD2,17,CASSFRGLAGSRDEQFF,TGTGCCAGCAGCTTTCGGGGACTAGCGGGATCTCGGGATGAGCAGTTCTTC
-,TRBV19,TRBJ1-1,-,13,CASKAGMNTEAFF,TGTGCCAGTAAGGCAGGGATGAACACTGAAGCTTTCTTT
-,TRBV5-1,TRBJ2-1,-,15,CASSFRLIGYNEQFF,TGCGCCAGCAGCTTTCGCCTAATCGGCTACAATGAGCAGTTCTTC
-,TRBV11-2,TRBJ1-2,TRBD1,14,CASSPEGQGTGYTF,TGTGCCAGCAGCCCCGAGGGACAGGGGACTGGCTACACCTTC
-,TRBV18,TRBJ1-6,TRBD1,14,CASTRDSQNSPLHF,TGTGCCAGCACCCGGGACAGCCAGAATTCACCCCTCCACTTT
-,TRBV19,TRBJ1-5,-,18,CASSIGARGGYSNQPQHF,TGTGCCAGTAGTATAGGCGCGCGCGGCGGGTATAGCAATCAGCCCCAGCATTTT
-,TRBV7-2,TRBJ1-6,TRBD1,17,CASSLLDRGSYNSPLHF,TGTGCCAGCAGCTTGCTCGACAGGGGGTCCTATAATTCACCCCTCCACTTT
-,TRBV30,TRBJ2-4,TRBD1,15,CACSGQAVAKNIQYF,TGTGCCTGCTCTGGACAGGCCGTAGCCAAAAACATTCAGTACTTC
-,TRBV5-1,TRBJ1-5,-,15,CASRRVTGSNQPQHF,TGCGCCAGCAGAAGAGTAACAGGGAGCAATCAGCCCCAGCATTTT
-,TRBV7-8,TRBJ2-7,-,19,CASSSGVPTSALNLYEQYF,TGTGCCAGCAGCTCCGGAGTACCAACGAGCGCCCTAAACCTCTACGAGCAGTACTTC
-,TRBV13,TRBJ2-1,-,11,CASSRQDEQFF,TGTGCCAGCAGCCGACAGGATGAGCAGTTCTTC
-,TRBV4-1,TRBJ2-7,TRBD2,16,CASSQPLAGGTYEQYF,TGCGCCAGCAGCCAACCTTTAGCGGGGGGAACCTACGAGCAGTACTTC
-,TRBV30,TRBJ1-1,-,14,CAWSVLAATTEAFF,TGTGCCTGGAGTGTACTTGCGGCGACCACTGAAGCTTTCTTT
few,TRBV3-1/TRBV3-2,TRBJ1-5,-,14,CASSQEQGNQPQHF,TGTGCCAGCAGCCAAGAACAGGGCAATCAGCCCCAGCATTTT
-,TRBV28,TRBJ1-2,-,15,CASSLVQDLGYGYTF,TGTGCCAGCAGTTTAGTACAGGACCTGGGGTATGGCTACACCTTC
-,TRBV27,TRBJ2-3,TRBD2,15,CASSLNGRAGDTQYF,TGTGCCAGCAGTTTAAACGGGAGGGCCGGGGATACGCAGTATTTT
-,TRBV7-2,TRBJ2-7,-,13,CASSLVVRSEQYF,TGTGCCAGCAGCTTAGTAGTTAGGAGCGAGCAGTACTTC
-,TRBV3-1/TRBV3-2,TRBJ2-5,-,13,CASSHREQETQYF,TGTGCCAGCAGCCACAGGGAACAAGAGACCCAGTACTTC
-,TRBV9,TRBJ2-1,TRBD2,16,CASSVRRAGGVNEQFF,TGTGCCAGCAGCGTAAGACGGGCGGGAGGTGTAAATGAGCAGTTCTTC
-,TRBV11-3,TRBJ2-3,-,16,CASSLGQGGPTDTQYF,TGTGCCAGCAGCTTAGGTCAGGGAGGCCCCACAGATACGCAGTATTTT
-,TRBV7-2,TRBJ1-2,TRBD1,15,CASSLGAGGSYGYTF,TGTGCCAGCAGCTTAGGCGCAGGGGGTAGCTATGGCTACACCTTC
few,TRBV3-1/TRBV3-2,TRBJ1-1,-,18,CASSQGLLVGRQDTEAFF,TGTGCCAGCAGCCAAGGACTTTTGGTGGGGCGACAGGACACTGAAGCTTTCTTT
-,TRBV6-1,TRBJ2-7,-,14,CASSEVLAGHEQYF,TGTGCCAGCAGTGAAGTACTAGCAGGCCACGAGCAGTACTTC
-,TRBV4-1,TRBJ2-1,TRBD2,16,CASSQDGGRADNEQFF,TGCGCCAGCAGCCAAGACGGCGGGAGGGCCGACAATGAGCAGTTCTTC
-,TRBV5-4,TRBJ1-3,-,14,CASSLFGDTLKRHF,TGTGCCAGCAGCTTGTTTGGGGACACCCTAAAACGGCATTTT
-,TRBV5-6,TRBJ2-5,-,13,CASGAMRSETQYF,TGTGCCAGCGGGGCGATGAGGTCGGAGACCCAGTACTTC
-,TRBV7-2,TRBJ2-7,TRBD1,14,CASSLQGAGTEQYF,TGTGCCAGCAGCTTACAGGGGGCAGGAACCGAGCAGTACTTC
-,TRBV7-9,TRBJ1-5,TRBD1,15,CASSFGQAGLQPQHF,TGTGCCAGCAGCTTTGGACAGGCCGGACTGCAGCCCCAGCATTTT
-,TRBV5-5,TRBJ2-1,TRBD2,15,CASSTTSGTYNEQFF,TGTGCCAGCAGCACCACTAGCGGGACTTACAATGAGCAGTTCTTC